This TCR beta chain came from a study of blood T cell repertoires in COVID-19 (dated by TCRdb to the early 2020s). Concerning the study at large: Samples covering the acute and convalescent phases of COVID-19 were provided by collaborators in the United States, Italy and Spain. The dataset comprised deeply sampled blood TCRbeta repertoires from subjects exposed to, actively infected with, or recovered from COVID-19. Samples came from the ongoing ImmuneRACE study (first 160 participants) plus 1,254 subjects from 6 global collaborators. The prospective study material was composed of cDNA or gDNA derived from T cells, B-cell-depleted T cells, or PBMCs. A de-identified subject ID, COVID-19 status, age in years and sex were almost always included in the sample metadata. Where available, HLA class I and class II types were taken from metadata supplied by the sample provider and were not determined by assay-based typing. The repertoires were made available in a free public database intended to serve as a resource for research on the immune response to SARS-CoV-2. Broad study findings and their caveats: The amount of clinical and demographic metadata varied by source and participant and was provided uncurated.

From the cysteine up to the phenylalanine, the CDR3 has a length of 14 residues. Only CDR3 DNA is held: 42 bases, read in frame from base 1. Taken from the germline V gene (reference sequence), the CDR1 and CDR2 loops are SEHNR and FQNEAQ. Here V drops 3 bases and J drops 4 bases, and the junction holds 3 bases not matched to any gene. TCRbeta CDR3 regions were amplified from genomic DNA using the immunoSEQ Assay, a bias-controlled multiplex PCR. The source study handled its data this way. The number of nucleated cells in each sample was estimated by amplification of reference gene primers within the assay. To quantify the absolute abundance of each unique TCRbeta CDR3 rearrangement, sequence reads were collapsed and filtered. For each sample, productive Simpson clonality was calculated by taking the square root of Simpson's diversity index across productive rearrangements. TCRdb mirrors the immuneACCESS table, restricted to in-frame sequences. Some clones are absent from its copies; in checked studies, under half trace to an unresolved V gene, and the reason for the others is unknown. From that table come the V and J calls and clone size; the DNA was used to work out D and trimming. Counted in this sample were 200,000 to 250,000 clones; 82% of them appeared once. 5.2% of the sample belongs to the ten largest clones.

In the case of this clone: The antigen it recognizes is unknown. Base qualities are not at hand, and no much larger clone is one base apart. The same CDR3 is also encoded by other DNA sequences in this sample.

One collaborating source in Seattle enrolled patients while the patients were actively infected and followed the patients over time throughout the course of disease. Each collaborating institution followed its own protocols to collect whole blood in K2EDTA tubes. For TCRbeta analysis, collaborators shipped samples in one of three forms: frozen whole blood, isolated PBMCs, or DNA extracted from either of those sample types. The sequence links TRBV7-9 to TRBJ1-5, with TRBD1 identical over 7 junction bases. Sequencing input: peripheral blood. The sequence came from a woman in her 70s with COVID-19, enrolled during active disease. CDR3 protein: CASSFGTDNQPQHF. In nucleotide form, the sequence is TGTGCCAGCAGCTTTGGGACAGATAATCAGCCCCAGCATTTT.